Presented here are 14 T cell receptor beta chains from one specimen sequenced in a study of T cells in Graves' hyperthyroidism and ophthalmopathy. RNA transcripts yielded amplified TCR beta CDR3 regions. With the HTBI primer set, the TCR CDR3 went through a first round of RT-PCR. TCRdb redid the calling of the multiplex PCR reads with MiXCR, one entry per CDR3 protein. The sample includes approximately 510,000 distinct CDR3 sequences, 20% of them seen just once. The sample taken for sequencing was blood. These receptors were obtained from a man aged 18 to 29 with Graves' hyperthyroidism.

This clonotype appeared many times. The chain is built from TRBV5-1 and TRBJ1-1, with a tentative D call TRBD1 (6 bases). Trimming removed 7 bases from V and 4 bases from J, with 17 bases in between. From germline, CDR1 is SGHRS and CDR2 YFSETQ. This CDR3 has 14 residues. The CDR3 loop reads CASVGAGAATEAFF. The CDR3 region has the DNA TGCGCCAGCGTTGGGGCGGGGGCGGCCACTGAAGCTTTCTTT.

This clonotype was detected ten times or more. This chain links TRBV6-1 with TRBJ1-2; 7 bases map to TRBD1. The V and J ends lost 3 bases and 2 bases, in that order; junction bases with no gene match: 3. The CDR3 is made up of 14 amino acids. CDR1 and CDR2 (germline): MNHNS, SASEGT. The CDR3 region has the DNA TGTGCCAGCAGTGAGACCAGGGGGAACTATGGCTACACCTTC. Its protein product is CASSETRGNYGYTF.

This clonotype was observed at least ten times. The rearrangement uses TRBV20-1 and TRBJ1-2; 8 nucleotides agree with TRBD1. Germline CDR1 reads DFQATT; CDR2 reads SNEGSKA (reference sequence). CDR3 size: 14 residues. The V segment lost 7 bases and the J segment 8 bases; nucleotides outside the gene matches: 15. The chain's CDR3 is CSVGRRQGLNGYTF. The CDR3 coding sequence is TGCAGTGTGGGGCGGCGACAGGGGCTAAACGGCTACACCTTC.

The chain joins TRBV4-1 to TRBJ1-2, with no clear D. This CDR3 spans 15 amino acids. Germline V lookup: CDR1 MGHRA, CDR2 YSYEKL. V lost 1 base to trimming and J lost 0 bases, with 9 bases between them. Written as DNA, the CDR3 is TGCGCCAGCAGCCAAGGTTACGTTACTAACTATGGCTACACCTTC. Protein: CASSQGYVTNYGYTF.

The gene calls are TRBV18 and TRBJ2-7; weak D call: TRBD1 (6 bases). This CDR3 is built from 15 residues. In germline, CDR1 is KGHSH, CDR2 LQKENI. V was pared by 2 bases and J by 7 bases, with 18 bases between. This chain's CDR3 is CASSPLGDRMGEQYF. CDR3 sequence (DNA): TGTGCCAGCTCACCATTAGGCGACAGGATGGGAGAGCAGTACTTC.

This clonotype has at least ten counts. For the CDR3, the DNA is TGTGCCAGCAGTCCCCGGCGGGGGCGACAAGAGACCCAGTACTTC. Amino acid sequence: CASSPRRGRQETQYF. The chain joins TRBV6-1 to TRBJ2-5, with a tentative D call TRBD2 (7 bases). The germline V and J ends were trimmed by 5 bases and 2 bases, with 15 bases remaining between them. Germline V lookup: CDR1 MNHNS, CDR2 SASEGT. The CDR3 is 15 amino acids.

This clonotype occurred many times. The chain uses TRBV5-1 and TRBJ2-5; TRBD2 agrees at 8 bases. This CDR3 has 14 residues. The germline V gene has CDR1 SGHRS and CDR2 YFSETQ. After removal of 3 bases from V and 4 bases from J, the junction contained 5 bases not matched to a gene. The DNA for the CDR3 is TGCGCCAGCAGCTGGACTAGCTCGAGAGAGACCCAGTACTTC. It translates to CASSWTSSRETQYF.

The table lists this clonotype with a few counts. The rearrangement joins TRBV6-1 to TRBJ1-1; no firm D call. CDR1 MNHNS and CDR2 SASEGT come from the germline V gene. The CDR3 runs to 13 residues. Trimming stripped 2 bases from V and 3 bases from J, with 7 bases between. CDR3 region: CASSERADTEAFF. CDR3 DNA: TGTGCCAGCAGTGAAAGGGCGGACACTGAAGCTTTCTTT.

This clonotype showed up just a few times. The DNA of the CDR3 is TGCAGCGTTGATTTGGGTGTACGGAACACCGGGGAGCTGTTTTTT. Translated, it gives CSVDLGVRNTGELFF. The V call is TRBV29-1, the J call TRBJ2-2; D unresolved. The CDR3 runs to 15 residues. V gave up 3 bases and J gave up 1 base, with 12 bases separating them. Germline V gene lookup returns CDR1 SQVTM and CDR2 ANQGSEA.

Many counts were recorded for this clonotype. The V gene is TRBV19, the J gene TRBJ2-3; D possibly corresponds to TRBD2 (7 bases). The length of the CDR3 is 19 residues. V was clipped by 3 bases and J by 0 bases, with 22 bases between them. The germline V gene encodes CDR1 LNHDA and CDR2 SQIVND (reference sequence). This CDR3 is CASSISGGGTLTSTDTQYF. The CDR3 DNA is TGTGCCAGTAGTATTTCCGGCGGGGGCACCCTTACTAGCACAGATACGCAGTATTTT. Full variable domain (rest looked up from reference TRBV19 and TRBJ2-3): DGGITQSPKYLFRKEGQNVTLSCEQNLNHDAMYWYRQDPGQGLRLIYYSQIVNDFQKGDIAEGYSVSREKKESFPLTVTSAQKNPTAFYLCASSISGGGTLTSTDTQYFGPGTRLTVL.

In the case of this clonotype: The CDR3 ends on some other residue instead of the conserved phenylalanine or tryptophan, so this is likely a read error. V usage is TRBV11-2 and J usage is TRBJ2-6; TRBD1 matches at 12 bases. CDR1 and CDR2 (germline): SGHAT, FQNNGV. This CDR3 spans 19 amino acids. V dropped 4 bases and J dropped 2; count of bases not matched to a gene: 9. This CDR3 is CASSYTGQGAFPGANVLTL. In DNA form, the CDR3 reads TGTGCCAGCAGCTACACGGGACAGGGGGCCTTTCCTGGGGCCAACGTCCTGACTTTA.

V gene TRBV2 combines with J gene TRBJ1-2; 8 bases are shared with TRBD1. V lost 10 bases and J lost 2; bases outside the gene matches: 9. Per the germline V gene, CDR1 is SNHLY and CDR2 is FYNNEI. The length of the CDR3 is 14 residues. The chain's CDR3 is CANRARQGNYGYTF. The DNA for the CDR3 is TGTGCCAACAGGGCGAGACAGGGGAACTATGGCTACACCTTC.

This clonotype was recorded many times. The genes are TRBV28 and TRBJ2-5; 11 bases align to TRBD2. The CDR3 extends over 15 amino acids. Germline lookup yields CDR1 MDHEN and CDR2 SYDVKM. The ends lost 3 bases at V and 0 bases at J; junction bases unmatched: 0. The CDR3 here is CASSFSGGDQETQYF. CDR3 coding DNA: TGTGCCAGCAGTTTTAGCGGGGGGGACCAAGAGACCCAGTACTTC.

This clonotype came up many times. This chain links TRBV27 with TRBJ1-5; D is perhaps TRBD1 (6 bases). Trimming removed 4 bases at V and 5 bases at J, with 9 bases between. The CDR3 runs to 13 residues. Germline CDR1 MNHEY, CDR2 SMNVEV (reference sequence). The CDR3 DNA sequence: TGTGCCAGCAGTTCACAGGGACATCAGCCCCAGCATTTT. It is translated as CASSSQGHQPQHF.